Presented here are 32 T cell receptor beta chains from one specimen sequenced in a study of cytomegalovirus exposure and HLA in healthy donors. In the PCR, 60 Vbeta and 13 Jbeta primers were used. TCRdb's copy holds only in-frame clones and misses some; the assay was immunoSEQ multiplex PCR. The sample lists 180,000 or so clones; around three quarters were seen once. Specimen: PBMCs. The receptors originated from a woman aged 30 to 39 in good health and CMV-seropositive.

The rearrangement links TRBV6-6 to TRBJ2-7, with TRBD1 as a possible D gene (7 bases). CDR1 and CDR2 (germline): MNHNY, SVGAGI (reference sequence). Trimming removed 7 bases from V and 0 bases from J, with 13 bases in between. This CDR3 is 14 amino acids long. The CDR3 loop is CASIGGGPSYEQYF. CDR3 bases: TGTGCCAGCATCGGAGGGGGCCCCTCCTACGAGCAGTACTTC.

The chain carries TRBV7-6 and TRBJ2-5; no clear D gene. This CDR3 spans 14 amino acids. Trimming removed 1 base from V and 3 bases from J, with 9 bases in between. Per germline, CDR1 SGHVS and CDR2 FNYEAQ. This chain's CDR3 is CASSLGAVKETQYF. CDR3 coding DNA: TGTGCCAGCAGCTTAGGAGCTGTAAAAGAGACCCAGTACTTC. The full variable domain, its missing parts supplied by reference TRBV7-6 and TRBJ2-5, is GAGVSQSPRYKVTKRGQDVALRCDPISGHVSLYWYRQALGQGPEFLTYFNYEAQQDKSGLPNDRFSAERPEGSISTLTIQRTEQRDSAMYRCASSLGAVKETQYFGPGTRLLVL.

This clone was seen a few times. V gene TRBV28 combines with J gene TRBJ2-1, with 10 bases matching TRBD2. The ends lost 8 bases at V and 2 bases at J; junction bases unmatched: 3. In germline, CDR1 is MDHEN, CDR2 SYDVKM. This CDR3 is built from 14 residues. The CDR3 sequence: CASGSGGTYNEQFF. Written as DNA, the CDR3 is TGTGCCAGCGGTAGCGGGGGGACCTACAATGAGCAGTTCTTC.

The J gene is TRBJ2-1, the V gene TRBV7-3, with 8 bases matching TRBD2. Per germline, CDR1 SGHTA and CDR2 FQGTGA. The CDR3 has 14 residues. The trim removed 5 bases at V and 5 bases at J, leaving 5 bases unmatched. The CDR3 DNA is TGTGCCAGCAGCCCGACGGGGGGGGACAATGAGCAGTTCTTC. Residues: CASSPTGGDNEQFF.

This chain connects TRBV7-9 to TRBJ1-5, with 7 bases aligning to TRBD1. J was trimmed by 0 bases and V by 5 bases; bases with no gene match: 7. The V gene's germline CDR1 is SEHNR and CDR2 FQNEAQ (reference sequence). The CDR3 covers 16 residues. CDR3 sequence (DNA): TGTGCCAGCAGCCTGGACAGGCCCTATAGCAATCAGCCCCAGCATTTT. Encoded protein: CASSLDRPYSNQPQHF.

This chain uses TRBV6-4 with TRBJ1-6; possible D gene TRBD1, 5 bases. This CDR3 spans 15 amino acids. The V end lost 2 bases, the J end lost 7 bases, and 12 bases lay between the germline ends. Germline loops: CDR1 MRHNA, CDR2 SNTAGT. The CDR3 nucleotides are TGTGCCAGCAGTGACCGGCCAGGGTTGAATTCACCCCTCCACTTT. As protein: CASSDRPGLNSPLHF.

The rearrangement uses TRBV4-2 and TRBJ1-4, with unresolved D. The ends were cut back, 0 bases at V and 0 bases at J, with 11 bases in the middle. Per the germline V gene, CDR1 is LGHNA and CDR2 is YNFKEQ. The CDR3 is 17 residues long. CDR3 protein: CASSQDAHSATNEKLFF. The CDR3 bases are TGTGCCAGCAGCCAAGATGCACACAGTGCAACTAATGAAAAACTGTTTTTT.

The chain combines TRBV4-3 with TRBJ2-1; TRBD1 aligns across 8 bases. Germline-derived CDR1 and CDR2 are LGHNA and YSLEER. The J segment lost 5 bases and the V segment lost 1 base, leaving 4 bases of the junction unmatched. The CDR3 is 15 amino acids. The CDR3 protein is CASSQAGQGDNEQFF. DNA of the CDR3: TGCGCCAGCAGCCAAGCAGGACAGGGTGACAATGAGCAGTTCTTC.

V usage is TRBV28 and J usage is TRBJ2-1, with TRBD2 matching 8 bases. V shed 2 bases and J 2 bases; nucleotides not matched to a gene: 11. The CDR3 extends over 18 amino acids. The V gene's germline CDR1 is MDHEN and CDR2 SYDVKM. For the CDR3, the DNA is TGTGCCAGCAGTTTAAGGGACGGGCGGGGGGCCCCCTACAATGAGCAGTTCTTC. Amino acids: CASSLRDGRGAPYNEQFF.

J is TRBJ1-5 and V is TRBV7-2, with 9 bases identical to TRBD1. Unmatched junction bases numbered 15, after V lost 5 bases and J lost 7 bases. CDR3 size: 17 residues. Germline V gives CDR1 SGHTA, CDR2 FQGNSA. The CDR3 protein is CASSRPAGQGERQPQHF. DNA for the CDR3: TGTGCCAGCAGCCGTCCCGCGGGACAGGGTGAACGGCAGCCCCAGCATTTT.

J is TRBJ2-5 and V is TRBV25-1; tentatively, D is TRBD1 (6 bases). The J call is uncertain, as TRBJ2-7 better fits the DNA end. The CDR3 loop spans 18 amino acids. The V gene's germline CDR1 is MGHDK and CDR2 SYGVNS. The CDR3 DNA reads as TGTGCCAGCAGTGATTGGGGAGCAGGGGACACAGGATCCTACGAGCAGTACTTC. This gives the protein CASSDWGAGDTGSYEQYF.

The gene calls are TRBV7-8 and TRBJ1-1; 11 bases are shared with TRBD1. The CDR3 runs 15 residues. With V trimmed by 4 bases and J by 3 bases, 4 bases remained unmatched. Looked up from germline, CDR1 is SGHVS and CDR2 is FQNEAQ. For the CDR3, the DNA is TGTGCCAGCAGCTCGGACAGGGGGCCCCACACTGAAGCTTTCTTT. Residues: CASSSDRGPHTEAFF. Using reference TRBV7-8 and TRBJ1-1 for the parts outside the CDR3, the full variable domain is GAGVSQSPRYKVAKRGQDVALRCDPISGHVSLFWYQQALGQGPEFLTYFQNEAQLDKSGLPSDRFFAERPEGSVSTLKIQRTQQEDSAVYLCASSSDRGPHTEAFFGQGTRLTVV.

The gene calls are TRBV7-7 and TRBJ2-5; 12 nucleotides match TRBD1. Germline CDR1 reads SSHAT; CDR2 reads FNYEAQ (reference sequence). J gave up 5 bases and V 4 bases, and 5 bases lay outside the gene matches. CDR3 length: 15 residues. The DNA for the CDR3 is TGTGCCAGCAGCTCGGGGACAGGGGGCGTCGAGACCCAGTACTTC. This codes for CASSSGTGGVETQYF.

This clone was observed a handful of times. The chain joins TRBV6-6 to TRBJ1-2; 8 nucleotides align to TRBD1. Trimming cost V 5 bases and J 4 bases; bases outside gene matches: 6. Germline CDR1 reads MNHNY; CDR2 reads SVGAGI (reference sequence). The CDR3 is 14 residues long. DNA of the CDR3: TGTGCCAGCAGTGGACAGGGAGAGGGCTATGGCTACACCTTC. It specifies CASSGQGEGYGYTF.

The genes are TRBV18 and TRBJ2-3; the match to TRBD2 covers 7 bases. This CDR3 comprises 16 residues. V trimming: 3 bases; J trimming: 2 bases; junction bases outside the gene matches: 8. Germline V gene sequence: CDR1 KGHSH, CDR2 LQKENI. CDR3 in DNA: TGTGCCAGCTCACCCCGCCTAAGCGGGGCCACAGATACGCAGTATTTT. Protein sequence: CASSPRLSGATDTQYF.

The rearrangement links TRBV27 to TRBJ2-3; 11 bases align to TRBD2. CDR1 is MNHEY, CDR2 SMNVEV, per germline (reference sequence). The ends lost 5 bases at V and 0 bases at J; junction bases unmatched: 4. This CDR3 contains 16 residues. Here the CDR3 reads CASSQIAGGSTDTQYF. In DNA, the CDR3 is TGTGCCAGCAGTCAGATAGCGGGGGGGAGCACAGATACGCAGTATTTT.

The J gene is TRBJ1-1, the V gene TRBV5-1, with D possibly matching TRBD1 (5 bases). Trimming pared 4 bases from V and 0 bases from J, leaving 13 bases between. CDR3 size: 15 residues. Germline V gene sequence: CDR1 SGHRS, CDR2 YFSETQ. The CDR3 DNA sequence: TGCGCCAGCAGCGTAAGACCGGGGGTGAACACTGAAGCTTTCTTT. Its translation: CASSVRPGVNTEAFF.

A note on this clone: The junction shows a germline mismatch at one end, possibly a read error. The V and J genes are TRBV10-3 and TRBJ1-2, with D possibly being TRBD1 (5 bases). This CDR3 comprises 13 residues. Germline lookup yields CDR1 ENHRY and CDR2 SYGVKD. The CDR3 spells CAISESMPQGPAF. As DNA, the CDR3 is TGTGCCATCAGTGAGTCGATGCCGCAGGGTCCGGCCTTC.

This clone showed up just once. V usage is TRBV27 and J usage is TRBJ1-5; 8 bases align to TRBD1. Germline V gene lookup returns CDR1 MNHEY and CDR2 SMNVEV (reference sequence). This CDR3 spans 15 amino acids. V lost 9 bases, J lost 0 bases, and 7 bases stayed unmatched. The CDR3 loop is CARRQGTYSNQPQHF. CDR3 bases: TGTGCCAGAAGACAGGGGACCTATAGCAATCAGCCCCAGCATTTT.

The J gene is TRBJ2-1, the V gene TRBV7-2; the D gene is possibly TRBD1 (5 bases). V was trimmed by 6 bases and J by 10 bases, leaving 13 bases between them. In germline, CDR1 is SGHTA, CDR2 FQGNSA. The CDR3 is 12 residues long. In DNA, the CDR3 is TGTGCCAGCAGATCTGACAGAGGCGAGCAGTTCTTC. It specifies CASRSDRGEQFF.

This rearrangement joins TRBV29-1 to TRBJ2-7; D not certain. Germline assignment: CDR1 SQVTM and CDR2 ANQGSEA. The V gene lost 2 bases and the J gene lost 1 base, with 12 bases spanning the gap. This CDR3 is 14 amino acids long. CDR3 nucleotides: TGCAGCGTTGAAACCCGGGTTGCGTCCTACGAGCAGTACTTC. Encoded protein: CSVETRVASYEQYF.

The V gene is TRBV15, the J gene TRBJ1-2; TRBD1 is a possible D gene (6 bases). The CDR3 runs 17 residues. Trimming took 1 base from V and 1 from J, leaving 16 bases between them. Germline-derived CDR1 and CDR2 are LNHNV and YYDKDF (reference sequence). This CDR3 is CATSRVRRGHFNYGYTF. The CDR3 coding sequence is TGTGCCACCAGCAGAGTACGCAGGGGTCATTTTAACTATGGCTACACCTTC.

V and J are TRBV6-6 and TRBJ2-7; TRBD2 matches 8 bases. The CDR3 runs 15 residues. Losses at the gene ends were 2 bases for V and 1 base for J; bases not matched to a gene: 4. Germline lookup yields CDR1 MNHNY and CDR2 SVGAGI (reference sequence). As DNA, the CDR3 is TGTGCCAGCAGTTACGGGCGGGGGGAGTCCTACGAGCAGTACTTC. Translation gives CASSYGRGESYEQYF.

The V gene is TRBV7-9, the J gene TRBJ1-1; 7 bases line up with TRBD1. Germline lookup yields CDR1 SEHNR and CDR2 FQNEAQ (reference sequence). The CDR3 has 12 residues. V dropped 6 bases and J dropped 6; count of bases not matched to a gene: 4. CDR3 sequence (DNA): TGTGCCAGCAGTCGAGGGGGCCCTGAAGCTTTCTTT. Its protein product is CASSRGGPEAFF.

The CDR3, as DNA: TGTGCCAGCTTCCCCGGGACAGGGGCCTACAATGAGCAGTTCTTC. Its protein product is CASFPGTGAYNEQFF. The chain employs TRBV18 and TRBJ2-1; 10 bases align to TRBD1. The germline V gene encodes CDR1 KGHSH and CDR2 LQKENI. The CDR3 is 15 amino acids. With 7 bases clipped from V and 2 bases from J, the junction kept 5 bases outside the gene matches.

The rearrangement joins TRBV5-6 to TRBJ1-2; no firm D call. V was cut by 0 bases and J by 8 bases, with 8 bases left in between. The CDR3 length is 12 residues. Looked up from germline, CDR1 is SGHDT and CDR2 is YYEEEE. CDR3 region: CASSLDIKGYTF. The CDR3 nucleotides read TGTGCCAGCAGCTTGGACATAAAGGGCTACACCTTC.

The sample holds one count of this clone. The rearrangement uses TRBV19 and TRBJ1-2; 10 bases map to TRBD1. Per the germline V gene, CDR1 is LNHDA and CDR2 is SQIVND (reference sequence). The length of the CDR3 is 15 residues. V shed 6 bases and J 3 bases; nucleotides not matched to a gene: 7. DNA for the CDR3: TGTGCCAGTAGGTATCCGGGACAGGGGTACTATGGCTACACCTTC. Translated, it gives CASRYPGQGYYGYTF.

This chain links TRBV7-8 with TRBJ2-1; TRBD2 matches at 8 bases. V was pared by 8 bases and J by 2 bases, with 2 bases of the junction left unmatched. Germline lookup yields CDR1 SGHVS and CDR2 FQNEAQ. The CDR3 has 13 residues. The CDR3 loop reads CASRGGAYNEQFF. The CDR3 DNA follows: TGTGCCAGCCGGGGGGGGGCCTACAATGAGCAGTTCTTC.

The V call is TRBV11-2, the J call TRBJ2-3, with D possibly TRBD2 on 6 matching bases. This CDR3 comprises 18 residues. The germline V gene encodes CDR1 SGHAT and CDR2 FQNNGV. Trimming took off 0 bases at V and 3 bases at J, with 19 bases between the two ends. The CDR3 loop is CASSLDGASANPTDTQYF. CDR3 in DNA: TGTGCCAGCAGCTTAGATGGGGCTAGCGCTAACCCAACAGATACGCAGTATTTT.

This rearrangement joins TRBV19 to TRBJ2-7; tentatively, D is TRBD1 (6 bases). CDR1 is LNHDA, CDR2 SQIVND, per germline (reference sequence). With 7 bases removed from V and 6 bases from J, the gap between germline ends came to 19 bases. The CDR3 runs to 14 residues. The CDR3 region has the DNA TGTGCCAGTAACCCAGGGGTAGGTTTGGGCGAGCAGTACTTC. Translation gives CASNPGVGLGEQYF.

A few counts support this clone. The genes are TRBV5-4 and TRBJ1-1, with D unclear. The CDR3 consists of 15 residues. Trimming stripped 4 bases from V and 1 base from J, with 14 bases between. Looked up from germline, CDR1 is SGHNT and CDR2 is YYREEE (reference sequence). CDR3 coding DNA: TGTGCCAGCAGCCCCTTGGGGAGACCGAACACTGAAGCTTTCTTT. Its protein is CASSPLGRPNTEAFF. The entire variable domain, with the rest obtained from reference TRBV5-4 and TRBJ1-1, is as follows: ETGVTQSPTHLIKTRGQQVTLRCSSQSGHNTVSWYQQALGQGPQFIFQYYREEENGRGNFPPRFSGLQFPNYSSELNVNALELDDSALYLCASSPLGRPNTEAFFGQGTRLTVV.

This clone was seen only once. The rearrangement links TRBV18 to TRBJ2-3; 8 nucleotides align to TRBD2. Germline-derived CDR1 and CDR2 are KGHSH and LQKENI. The CDR3 sequence is 15 residues long. J lost 2 bases, V lost 3 bases, and 4 bases had no gene match. For the CDR3, the DNA is TGTGCCAGCTCACCTACTAGCGGTTACACAGATACGCAGTATTTT. Translating gives CASSPTSGYTDTQYF.